This T cell receptor beta chain was obtained from a study of cytomegalovirus exposure and HLA in healthy donors. Trimming took 6 bases from V and 7 from J, leaving 16 bases between them. Germline V gene sequence: CDR1 SQVTM, CDR2 ANQGSEA. This CDR3 spans 13 amino acids. The PCR was carried out with 60 Vbeta primers and 13 Jbeta primers. Libraries were prepared by immunoSEQ multiplex PCR; TCRdb keeps only in-frame clonotypes and omits some of them. The sample records under 200,000 clones, about 78% being singletons. Sequenced sample: PBMCs. This chain joins TRBV29-1 and TRBJ1-5, with a weak D call TRBD1 (5 bases). The source is a man aged 35-49 years in good health and CMV-seronegative. CDR3 in amino acids: CSVSGAGDQPQHF. CDR3 in DNA: TGCAGCGTCTCCGGAGCGGGGGACCAGCCCCAGCATTTT.